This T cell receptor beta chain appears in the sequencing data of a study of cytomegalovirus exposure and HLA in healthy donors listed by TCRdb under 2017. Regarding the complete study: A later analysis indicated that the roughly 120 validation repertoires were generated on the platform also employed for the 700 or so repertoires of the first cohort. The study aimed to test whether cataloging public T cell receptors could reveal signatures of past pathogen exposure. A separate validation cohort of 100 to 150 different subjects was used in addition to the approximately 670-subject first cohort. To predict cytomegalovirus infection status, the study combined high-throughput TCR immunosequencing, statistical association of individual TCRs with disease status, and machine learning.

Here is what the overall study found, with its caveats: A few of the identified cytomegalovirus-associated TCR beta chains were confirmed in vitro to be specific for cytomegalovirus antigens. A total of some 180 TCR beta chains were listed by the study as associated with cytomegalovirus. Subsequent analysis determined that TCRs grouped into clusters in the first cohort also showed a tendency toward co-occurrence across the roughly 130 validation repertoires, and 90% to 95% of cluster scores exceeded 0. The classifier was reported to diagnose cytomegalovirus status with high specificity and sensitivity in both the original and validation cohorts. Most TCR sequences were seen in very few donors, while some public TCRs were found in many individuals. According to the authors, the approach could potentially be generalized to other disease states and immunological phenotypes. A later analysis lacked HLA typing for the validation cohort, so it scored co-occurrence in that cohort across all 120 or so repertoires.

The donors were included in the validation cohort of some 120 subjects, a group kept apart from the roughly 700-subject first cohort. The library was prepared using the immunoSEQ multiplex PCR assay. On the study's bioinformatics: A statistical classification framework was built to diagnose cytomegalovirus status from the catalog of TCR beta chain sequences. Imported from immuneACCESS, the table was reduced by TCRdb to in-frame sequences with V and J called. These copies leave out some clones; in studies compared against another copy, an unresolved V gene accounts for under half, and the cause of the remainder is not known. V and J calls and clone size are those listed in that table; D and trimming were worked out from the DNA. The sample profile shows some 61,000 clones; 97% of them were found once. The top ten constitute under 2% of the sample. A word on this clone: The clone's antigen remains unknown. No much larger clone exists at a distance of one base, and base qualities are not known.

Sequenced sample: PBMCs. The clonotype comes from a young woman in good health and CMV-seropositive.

The CDR3 protein sequence reads: CSVDTGYDGYTF. The DNA is TGCAGCGTGGATACAGGGTATGATGGCTACACCTTC. The chain is encoded by TRBV29-1 joined to TRBJ1-2; TRBD1 is perhaps the D gene, given 6 matching bases. According to the germline V gene, CDR1 reads SQVTM and CDR2 reads ANQGSEA. The CDR3 starts with the cysteine, ends with the phenylalanine, and has 12 residues. The CDR3 DNA has 36 bases and is translated from base 1. V loses 6 bases of germline sequence and J loses 6 bases, and the interval between the two ends is 14 bases.